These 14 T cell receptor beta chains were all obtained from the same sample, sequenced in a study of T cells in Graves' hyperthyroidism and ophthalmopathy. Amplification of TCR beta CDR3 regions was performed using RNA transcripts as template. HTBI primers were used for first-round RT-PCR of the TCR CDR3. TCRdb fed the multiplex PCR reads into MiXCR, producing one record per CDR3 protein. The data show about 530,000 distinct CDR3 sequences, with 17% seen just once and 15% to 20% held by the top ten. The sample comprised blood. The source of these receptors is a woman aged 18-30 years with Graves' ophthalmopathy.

The CDR3 DNA sequence: TGCGCCAGCAGCCACGAAACCCAAACCTACGAGCAGTACTTC. Amino acid sequence: CASSHETQTYEQYF. V is TRBV4-1 and J is TRBJ2-7; D not certain. Germline V lookup: CDR1 MGHRA, CDR2 YSYEKL. Deletions cut 3 bases from V and 2 bases from J, with 11 bases between. CDR3 length equals 14 residues.

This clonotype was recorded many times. The CDR3: CASSATPPDTQYF. For the CDR3, the DNA is TGTGCCAGCAGCGCCACCCCCCCAGATACGCAGTATTTT. This chain joins TRBV9 and TRBJ2-3, with D unresolved. The V end was cut by 3 bases, the J end by 4 bases, with 9 bases between. CDR3 length: 13 residues. Germline CDR1 SGDLS, CDR2 YYNGEE.

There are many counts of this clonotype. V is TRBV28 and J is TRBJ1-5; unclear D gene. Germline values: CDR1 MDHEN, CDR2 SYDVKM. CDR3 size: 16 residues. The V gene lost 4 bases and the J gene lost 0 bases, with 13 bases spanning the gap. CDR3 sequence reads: CASSSPTDYSNQPQHF. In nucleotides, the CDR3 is TGTGCCAGCAGTTCCCCGACGGATTATAGCAATCAGCCCCAGCATTTT.

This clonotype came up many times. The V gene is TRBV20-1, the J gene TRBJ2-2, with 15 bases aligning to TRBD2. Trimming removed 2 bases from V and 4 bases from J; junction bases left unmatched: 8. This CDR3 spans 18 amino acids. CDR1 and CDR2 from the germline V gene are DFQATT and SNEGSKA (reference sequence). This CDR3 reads CSARMGLAGGIVTGELFF. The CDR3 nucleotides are TGCAGTGCTAGAATGGGACTAGCGGGGGGAATTGTCACCGGGGAGCTGTTTTTT.

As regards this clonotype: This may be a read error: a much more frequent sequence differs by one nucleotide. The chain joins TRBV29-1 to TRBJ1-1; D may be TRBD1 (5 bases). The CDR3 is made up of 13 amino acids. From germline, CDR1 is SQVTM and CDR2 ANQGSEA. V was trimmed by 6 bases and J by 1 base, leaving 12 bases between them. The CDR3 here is CSVRPGGNTEAFF. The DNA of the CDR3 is TGCAGCGTAAGGCCGGGGGGGAACACTGAAGCTTTCTTT.

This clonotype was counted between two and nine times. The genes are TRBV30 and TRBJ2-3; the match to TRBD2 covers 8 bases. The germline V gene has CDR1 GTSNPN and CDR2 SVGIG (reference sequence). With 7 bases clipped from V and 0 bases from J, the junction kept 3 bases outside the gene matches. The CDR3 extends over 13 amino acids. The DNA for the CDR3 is TGTGCCTACTCTAGCGGGAGCACAGATACGCAGTATTTT. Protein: CAYSSGSTDTQYF. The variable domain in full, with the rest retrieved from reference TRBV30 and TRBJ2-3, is SQTIHQWPATLVQPVGSPLSLECTVEGTSNPNLYWYRQAAGRGLQLLFYSVGIGQISSEVPQNLSASRPQDRQFILSSKKLLLSDSGFYLCAYSSGSTDTQYFGPGTRLTVL.

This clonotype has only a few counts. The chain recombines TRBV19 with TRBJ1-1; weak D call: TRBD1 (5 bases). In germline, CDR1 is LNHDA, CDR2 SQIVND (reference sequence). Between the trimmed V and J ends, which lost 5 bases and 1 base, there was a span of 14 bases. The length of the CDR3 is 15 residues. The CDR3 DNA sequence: TGTGCCAGTAGTGTTTACAGGAGCCCGAACACTGAAGCTTTCTTT. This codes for CASSVYRSPNTEAFF.

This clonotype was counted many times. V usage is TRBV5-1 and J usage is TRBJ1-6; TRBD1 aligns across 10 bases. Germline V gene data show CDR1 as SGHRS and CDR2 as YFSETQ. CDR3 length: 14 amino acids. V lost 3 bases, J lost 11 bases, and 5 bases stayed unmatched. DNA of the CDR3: TGCGCCAGCAGCTGGGGACAGGGGATGGCACCCCTCCACTTT. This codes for CASSWGQGMAPLHF.

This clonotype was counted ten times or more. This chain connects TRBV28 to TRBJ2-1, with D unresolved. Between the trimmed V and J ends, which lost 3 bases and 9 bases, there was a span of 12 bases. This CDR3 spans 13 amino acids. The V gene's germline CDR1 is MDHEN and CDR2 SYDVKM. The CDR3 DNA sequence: TGTGCCAGCAGTTTGGACGCCCTCGGTGAGCAGTTCTTC. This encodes CASSLDALGEQFF.

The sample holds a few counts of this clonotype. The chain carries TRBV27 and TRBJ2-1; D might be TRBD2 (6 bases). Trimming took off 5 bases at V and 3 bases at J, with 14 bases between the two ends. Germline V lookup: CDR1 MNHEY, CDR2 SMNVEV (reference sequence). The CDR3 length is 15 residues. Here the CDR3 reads CASSQTGVGYNEQFF. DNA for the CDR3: TGTGCCAGCAGTCAAACGGGAGTAGGCTACAATGAGCAGTTCTTC.

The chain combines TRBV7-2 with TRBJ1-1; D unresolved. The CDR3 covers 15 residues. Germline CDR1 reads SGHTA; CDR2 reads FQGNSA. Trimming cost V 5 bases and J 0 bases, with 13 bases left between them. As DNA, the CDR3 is TGTGCCAGCAGCCTAAGATTAGAGATGAACACTGAAGCTTTCTTT. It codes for CASSLRLEMNTEAFF.

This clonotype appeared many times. CDR3 DNA: TGTGCCAGCAGTGAGAGCAGGAACACTGAAGCTTTCTTT. Amino acids: CASSESRNTEAFF. The gene calls are TRBV6-1 and TRBJ1-1; D ambiguous. Deletions cut 3 bases from V and 1 base from J, with 6 bases between. Germline lookup yields CDR1 MNHNS and CDR2 SASEGT. The CDR3 loop spans 13 amino acids.

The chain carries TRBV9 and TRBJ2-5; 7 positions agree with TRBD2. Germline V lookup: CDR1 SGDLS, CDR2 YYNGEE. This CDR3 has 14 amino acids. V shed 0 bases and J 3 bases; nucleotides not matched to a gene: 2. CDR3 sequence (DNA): TGTGCCAGCAGCGTAGAGGCGGGAGAAGAGACCCAGTACTTC. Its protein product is CASSVEAGEETQYF.

CDR3 protein: CSANAESRGNEQFF. CDR3 sequence (DNA): TGCAGTGCTAATGCGGAGTCCCGGGGCAATGAGCAGTTCTTC. This chain connects TRBV20-1 to TRBJ2-1; TRBD2 might be the D (5 bases). Germline lookup yields CDR1 DFQATT and CDR2 SNEGSKA (reference sequence). The CDR3 runs to 14 residues. Trimming left V 4 bases short and J 6 bases short, with 16 bases between.